This T cell receptor beta chain was sequenced during a study of identical twins. With respect to this clonotype: Its target is not known. The junction does not match germline at one end; this may be a read error.

Germline V CDR1 and CDR2: SGHDT, YYEEEE. The CDR3 runs 14 residues. General study findings and limits: Among monozygotic twins, out-of-frame TCR alpha sharing exceeded what models predicted.

One entry per CDR3 protein results from TCRdb running MiXCR on the 5' RACE reads. Of 1,800,000 or so distinct CDR3 sequences listed, around 33% are singletons. The sequenced sample consisted of cord blood. V gene TRBV5-6 combines with J gene TRBJ1-2; 9 positions agree with TRBD1. This receptor was obtained from a newborn girl in good health. CDR3 amino acids: CVSSLNRGRSGYTF. The CDR3 DNA follows: TGTGTCAGCAGCTTAAACAGGGGGCGCAGTGGCTACACCTTC.